The 18 T cell receptor beta chains reported below all come from one sample, sequenced in a study of read filtering for tumor transcriptome and immune sequencing. From 400 to 450 ng of RNA, a library with molecular barcoded alpha/delta and beta/gamma adaptors was made. One entry per CDR3 protein results from TCRdb running MiXCR on the reads. The table lists 100,000 to 150,000 distinct CDR3 sequences, 13% of them singletons. Source material: a population of CD138-negative cells sorted from bone marrow. These receptors were obtained from a donor aged 40 or older with multiple myeloma.

In its sample, this clonotype was seen many times. V and J are TRBV5-1 and TRBJ2-3, with unresolved D. Per the germline V gene, CDR1 is SGHRS and CDR2 is YFSETQ. This CDR3 has 13 amino acids. Trimming cost V 4 bases and J 3 bases, with 9 bases left between them. The CDR3 DNA follows: TGCGCCAGCAGCCCCTTTTTGACAGATACGCAGTATTTT. As protein: CASSPFLTDTQYF.

This clonotype was seen repeatedly, ten times or more. The V call is TRBV7-2, the J call TRBJ1-6; 9 nucleotides agree with TRBD1. J was trimmed by 10 bases and V by 6 bases; bases with no gene match: 16. The CDR3 contains 17 residues. The germline V gene has CDR1 SGHTA and CDR2 FQGNSA. CDR3 protein: CASSSTVGTGSGSPLHF. The CDR3 DNA is TGTGCCAGCAGTTCTACCGTGGGGACAGGGTCAGGGTCACCCCTCCACTTT.

The chain combines TRBV6-6 with TRBJ2-7, with a tentative D call TRBD1 (5 bases). Germline CDR1 reads MNHNY; CDR2 reads SVGAGI (reference sequence). This CDR3 contains 15 residues. V shed 2 bases and J shed 0 bases, with 11 bases lying between them. The CDR3 DNA is TGTGCCAGCAGTTACCTGGGGCCCGGCTCCTACGAGCAGTACTTC. Residues: CASSYLGPGSYEQYF.

This clonotype has a count of ten or more. The CDR3 reads CSAQTGTPGGETQYF. In nucleotides, the CDR3 is TGCAGTGCCCAGACCGGGACACCGGGCGGTGAGACCCAGTACTTC. This rearrangement joins TRBV20-1 to TRBJ2-5; D may be TRBD1 (6 bases). Germline assignment: CDR1 DFQATT and CDR2 SNEGSKA (reference sequence). The V end was cut by 6 bases, the J end by 5 bases, with 22 bases between. CDR3 length equals 15 residues.

This clonotype was counted at least ten times. The rearrangement joins TRBV2 to TRBJ2-5, with a tentative D call TRBD1 (5 bases). Deletions cut 0 bases from V and 2 bases from J, with 10 bases between. The CDR3 loop spans 15 amino acids. Germline lookup yields CDR1 SNHLY and CDR2 FYNNEI. The CDR3 nucleotides are TGTGCCAGCAGTGAAGCGACACACAGGCAAGAGACCCAGTACTTC. This gives the protein CASSEATHRQETQYF.

This clonotype has at least ten counts. This chain connects TRBV3-1 to TRBJ2-3, with D perhaps TRBD2 (6 bases). The V end was cut by 3 bases, the J end by 7 bases, with 11 bases between. Germline V gives CDR1 LGHDT, CDR2 YNNKEL (reference sequence). This CDR3 is built from 13 residues. CDR3 sequence (DNA): TGTGCCAGCAGCCAGGCGGAGGGCCATACGCAGTATTTT. Translating gives CASSQAEGHTQYF.

This clonotype was detected a few times. The chain combines TRBV30 with TRBJ2-2; D unclear. Germline V gene sequence: CDR1 GTSNPN, CDR2 SVGIG (reference sequence). The CDR3 sequence is 14 residues long. Trimming shortened V by 1 base and J by 0 bases, and 6 bases separated the two germline ends. For the CDR3, the DNA is TGTGCCTGGAGTGGACTTGCGAACACCGGGGAGCTGTTTTTT. It is translated as CAWSGLANTGELFF. The whole variable domain, remainder taken from reference TRBV30 and TRBJ2-2, is SQTIHQWPATLVQPVGSPLSLECTVEGTSNPNLYWYRQAAGRGLQLLFYSVGIGQISSEVPQNLSASRPQDRQFILSSKKLLLSDSGFYLCAWSGLANTGELFFGEGSRLTVL.

Many counts were recorded for this clonotype. The gene calls are TRBV5-1 and TRBJ1-1; no clear D gene. V lost 1 base, J lost 0 bases, and 7 bases lay in between. CDR3 size: 14 residues. Germline CDR1 is SGHRS and CDR2 is YFSETQ. The CDR3 region is CASSLTPMNTEAFF. In DNA, the CDR3 is TGCGCCAGCAGCTTGACACCGATGAACACTGAAGCTTTCTTT.

This clonotype showed up many times. The V gene is TRBV6-6, the J gene TRBJ1-1; no reliable D call. Trimming took 5 bases from V and 1 from J, leaving 8 bases between them. The CDR3 consists of 13 residues. Germline lookup yields CDR1 MNHNY and CDR2 SVGAGI (reference sequence). The CDR3 region has the DNA TGTGCCAGCAGTCATGATTCGAACACTGAAGCTTTCTTT. It is translated as CASSHDSNTEAFF.

In its sample, this clonotype was seen many times. This chain links TRBV29-1 with TRBJ2-1, with 7 nucleotides matching TRBD1. This CDR3 contains 12 residues. The germline CDR1 and CDR2 sequences are SQVTM and ANQGSEA. The ends lost 6 bases at V and 7 bases at J; junction bases unmatched: 6. DNA for the CDR3: TGCAGCGTAGCCCCACAGGGGAATGAGCAGTTCTTC. It codes for CSVAPQGNEQFF.

This clonotype was counted ten times or more. This chain uses TRBV28 with TRBJ2-7; D might be TRBD1 or TRBD2, each matching 5 bases. Trimming shortened V by 6 bases and J by 5 bases, and 23 bases separated the two germline ends. The length of the CDR3 is 16 residues. The germline gives CDR1 MDHEN, CDR2 SYDVKM. CDR3 coding DNA: TGTGCCAGCAGCCCGGTAGGGACGCATGTGTTTCACGAGCAGTACTTC. Protein sequence: CASSPVGTHVFHEQYF.

This clonotype was seen at least ten times. The CDR3 DNA is TGTGCCACCGGGGCCGCTCAGGTTGAGCAGTTCTTC. Encoded protein: CATGAAQVEQFF. V usage is TRBV10-3 and J usage is TRBJ2-1; D might be TRBD1 or TRBD2, each matching 5 bases. This CDR3 spans 12 amino acids. V shed 10 bases and J shed 9 bases, with 16 bases lying between them. Germline assignment: CDR1 ENHRY and CDR2 SYGVKD.

This clonotype has at least ten counts. The chain links TRBV20-1 to TRBJ2-3; 7 bases line up with TRBD2. The CDR3 consists of 12 residues. Germline V CDR1 and CDR2: DFQATT, SNEGSKA (reference sequence). The V and J ends lost 2 bases and 10 bases, in that order; junction bases with no gene match: 6. CDR3 nucleotides: TGCAGTGCTAGATACGGAGGGAGGGCGCAGTATTTT. Its protein is CSARYGGRAQYF.

This clonotype was observed a handful of times. The V and J genes are TRBV28 and TRBJ2-7; D unclear. This CDR3 region has 13 residues. Trimming took off 7 bases at V and 2 bases at J, with 12 bases between the two ends. Per germline, CDR1 MDHEN and CDR2 SYDVKM. CDR3: CASTGSPAYEQYF. In DNA, the CDR3 is TGTGCCAGCACTGGGTCTCCTGCCTACGAGCAGTACTTC.

In this sample, this clonotype turned up many times. The chain couples TRBV28 to TRBJ2-2; 7 nucleotides line up with TRBD1. Trimming cost V 4 bases and J 5 bases; bases outside gene matches: 10. The germline V gene has CDR1 MDHEN and CDR2 SYDVKM. CDR3 length: 16 residues. The CDR3 region is CASSSEGAQFTGELFF. The DNA for the CDR3 is TGTGCCAGCAGTTCCGAGGGGGCTCAGTTTACCGGGGAGCTGTTTTTT. The whole variable domain, filled in from reference TRBV28 and TRBJ2-2, reads DVKVTQSSRYLVKRTGEKVFLECVQDMDHENMFWYRQDPGLGLRLIYFSYDVKMKEKGDIPEGYSVSREKKERFSLILESASTNQTSMYLCASSSEGAQFTGELFFGEGSRLTVL.

This chain joins TRBV5-1 and TRBJ2-3, with 7 bases that match TRBD2. Per germline, CDR1 SGHRS and CDR2 YFSETQ. The length of the CDR3 is 15 residues. V shed 4 bases, J shed 4 bases, and the junction held 9 bases outside the gene matches. Here the CDR3 reads CASSRGGVGSDTQYF. The CDR3 coding sequence is TGCGCCAGCAGCCGGGGAGGGGTAGGTTCAGATACGCAGTATTTT.

Note on this clonotype: A much more abundant neighbour one base away suggests this may be a read error. Because it lacks the conserved phenylalanine or tryptophan at the end, this CDR3 is likely a read error. This rearrangement joins TRBV5-1 to TRBJ1-1; no clear D gene. V was shortened by 1 base and J by 1 base, with 11 bases between the two germline ends. The V gene's germline CDR1 is SGHRS and CDR2 YFSETQ. The CDR3 is 15 residues long. The CDR3 bases are TGCGCCAGCAGCTTGTCGCAGGACGGGAACACTGAAGCTTTCCTT. Protein sequence: CASSLSQDGNTEAFL.

This clonotype was observed at least ten times. V gene TRBV15 combines with J gene TRBJ2-2, with 9 bases identical to TRBD1. V shed 1 base and J 2 bases; nucleotides not matched to a gene: 2. The V gene's germline CDR1 is LNHNV and CDR2 YYDKDF (reference sequence). There are 16 residues in the CDR3. CDR3 coding DNA: TGTGCCACCAGCAGAGTGGGACAGGGCAACACCGGGGAGCTGTTTTTT. Amino acids: CATSRVGQGNTGELFF.